This TCR beta chain was recovered during a study of blood T cell repertoires in COVID-19. Allocation to cohorts depended on clinical history reported by the participants. Per germline, CDR1 SGHAT and CDR2 FQNNGV. This CDR3 is 15 amino acids long. Assay: immunoSEQ multiplex PCR; the TCRdb copy retains only in-frame clones and omits some. The table includes 200,000 to 250,000 clones, about 76% detected once. Details on this clone: An end of the junction differs from the germline gene, which may be a read error.

Sequences were obtained from PBMCs or T cells enriched from blood (not recorded which). The chain has TRBV11-2 and TRBJ2-7; 9 bases fit TRBD2. The origin of this receptor is a woman aged 50 to 60 with acute COVID-19. CDR3 in DNA: TGTGCCAGCAGCTTAGATGGGACTAGCATCTACGCGCAGTACTTC. Translated: CASSLDGTSIYAQYF.